This T cell receptor (beta chain) was profiled in a study of identical twins. Overall study results and limits: It was cross-sectional statistical analysis, not following the same donors, that the conclusions relied on. Twin sharing of out-of-frame TCR alpha was underestimated by models in monozygotic pairs. Memory repertoires showed no such pattern, whereas abundant cord blood beta clonotypes carried fewer insertions. Out-of-frame alpha sequences common to twins exhibited an excess of low generation probability.

CDR3 length equals 17 residues. Germline CDR1 reads LGHDT; CDR2 reads YNNKEL (reference sequence). Via MiXCR, TCRdb re-called the 5' RACE reads, giving one row per CDR3 protein. The sample contains 550,000 to 700,000 distinct CDR3 sequences, nearly 10% of which appear only once. A remark on this clonotype: What it binds is unknown. One end of the junction is discordant with germline, which a read error may explain.

The same data also went into a second study, on yellow fever vaccine responses in identical twins.

The chain links TRBV3-1 to TRBJ2-4; 8 bases align to TRBD2. The source of this sequence is a woman younger than 30 in good health. Sequencing was carried out using PBMCs. Here the CDR3 reads CACSRPTEPGLVDIQYF. CDR3 nucleotide sequence: TGTGCCTGCAGCCGACCAACTGAACCGGGACTAGTGGACATTCAGTACTTC.